The clone carrying this T cell receptor (beta chain) was detected a few times. Its antigen is unidentified. Germline V gives CDR1 SEHNR, CDR2 FQNEAQ (reference sequence). Trimming cost V 5 bases and J 2 bases, with 16 bases left between them. There are 15 residues in the CDR3. The entry originates in a study of cytomegalovirus exposure and HLA in healthy donors. Study-wide results and caveats: Relative to equally common others, HLA-associated TCR beta chains showed greater clonal expansion in a later analysis.

The PCR employed 60 Vbeta primers together with 13 Jbeta primers. Assay: immunoSEQ multiplex PCR; the TCRdb copy retains only in-frame clones and omits some. The sample lists some 70,000 clones, 65% to 70% occurring once. This sequence joins TRBV7-9 and TRBJ2-7; TRBD2 is a possible D gene (6 bases). This clonotype was sampled from a woman aged 25 to 39 in good health and CMV-seronegative. The sample was PBMCs. In DNA form, the CDR3 reads TGTGCCAGCAGCCCGGGACTCACCGCTCCCTACGAGCAGTACTTC. This sequence encodes CASSPGLTAPYEQYF.